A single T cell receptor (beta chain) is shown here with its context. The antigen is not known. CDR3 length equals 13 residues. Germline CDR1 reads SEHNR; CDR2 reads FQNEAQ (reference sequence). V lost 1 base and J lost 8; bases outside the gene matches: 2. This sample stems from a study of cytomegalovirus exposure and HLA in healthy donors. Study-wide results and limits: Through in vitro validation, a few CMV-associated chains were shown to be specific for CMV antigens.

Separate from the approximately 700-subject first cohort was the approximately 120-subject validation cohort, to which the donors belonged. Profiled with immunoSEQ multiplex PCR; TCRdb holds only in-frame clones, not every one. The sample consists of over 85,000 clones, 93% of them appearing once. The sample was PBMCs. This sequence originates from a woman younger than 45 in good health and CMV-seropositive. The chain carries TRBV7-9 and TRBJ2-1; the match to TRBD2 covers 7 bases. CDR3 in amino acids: CASSLGAGDEQFF. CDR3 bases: TGTGCCAGCAGCTTAGGGGCGGGGGATGAGCAGTTCTTC.